The rows below give T cell receptor beta chains drawn from one sample of a study of blood T cell repertoires in COVID-19. Clones were sequenced by immunoSEQ multiplex PCR, and TCRdb holds only the in-frame ones, with some missing. The sample holds about 130,000 clones, about four fifths seen once. Source material: peripheral blood. The receptor set was obtained from a man between 25 and 39 years old with COVID-19, enrolled during active disease. The CDR3 runs from the conserved cysteine through the conserved F or W. Each record gives: CDR3 DNA, CDR3 protein, J gene, V gene, clone size, D gene. A D gene is named only where the DNA matches it firmly. The size field is filled for only some rows; it gives once, few, many or a size class.

DNA: TGTGCCAGCAGTTACCAGGGCCCCTACGAGCAGTACTTC
CDR3: CASSYQGPYEQYF
J: TRBJ2-7
V: TRBV6-6
size: NA
D: NA

DNA: TGTGCCAGCAGTTCCAAGTCGAACCGGGATTCACCCCTCCACTTT
CDR3: CASSSKSNRDSPLHF
J: TRBJ1-6
V: TRBV27
size: NA
D: NA

DNA: TGTGCCAGCAGTTTGTTACAGGTCCCAAATGAAAAACTGTTTTTT
CDR3: CASSLLQVPNEKLFF
J: TRBJ1-4
V: TRBV2
size: NA
D: NA

DNA: TGTGCCAGCAGTCCCTCGGTTGGAAACACCATATATTTT
CDR3: CASSPSVGNTIYF
J: TRBJ1-3
V: TRBV12-3/TRBV12-4
size: NA
D: NA

DNA: TGTGCCTGGACCCGGGGGTCTGGCACAGATACGCAGTATTTT
CDR3: CAWTRGSGTDTQYF
J: TRBJ2-3
V: TRBV30
size: NA
D: NA

DNA: TGTGCCAGCAGCTACACCTACACTGAAGCTTTCTTT
CDR3: CASSYTYTEAFF
J: TRBJ1-1
V: TRBV11-3
size: few
D: NA

DNA: TGCGCCAGCAGCCCCGGGGGGGGGCCTAATTCACCCCTCCACTTT
CDR3: CASSPGGGPNSPLHF
J: TRBJ1-6
V: TRBV5-1
size: NA
D: NA

DNA: TGTGCCAGCAGTCGCCCGGGACTAGCGGGGGGGCTGTACTTC
CDR3: CASSRPGLAGGLYF
J: TRBJ2-4
V: TRBV27
size: few
D: TRBD2

DNA: TGCAGCGTCCTTAGCGGGAGGAATATCTACGAGCAGTACTTC
CDR3: CSVLSGRNIYEQYF
J: TRBJ2-7
V: TRBV29-1
size: once
D: TRBD2

DNA: TGTGCCAGCAGCTTAACCGGGACAGGGACTTACGAGCAGTACTTC
CDR3: CASSLTGTGTYEQYF
J: TRBJ2-7
V: TRBV11-3
size: NA
D: TRBD1

DNA: TGTGCCAGTACCATCGGACAGGGGGCGAATTCACCCCTCCACTTT
CDR3: CASTIGQGANSPLHF
J: TRBJ1-6
V: TRBV19
size: NA
D: TRBD1

DNA: TGTGCCAGTAGAGGAGTGGGGACAGGGAGTTTAAATCAGCCCCAGCATTTT
CDR3: CASRGVGTGSLNQPQHF
J: TRBJ1-5
V: TRBV19
size: few
D: TRBD1

DNA: TGTGCCAGCAGTTTACCGGGATGGTCCCGCCAAGAGACCCAGTACTTC
CDR3: CASSLPGWSRQETQYF
J: TRBJ2-5
V: TRBV28
size: NA
D: NA

DNA: TGCAGCGTTTCGACAGGGGAGGGAACTGAAGCTTTCTTT
CDR3: CSVSTGEGTEAFF
J: TRBJ1-1
V: TRBV29-1
size: few
D: TRBD1

DNA: TGCGCCAGCAGCCAAGAACGGAGAACAACCCAGCATTTT
CDR3: CASSQERRTTQHF
J: TRBJ1-5
V: TRBV4-3
size: NA
D: NA

DNA: TGTGTCACCCCAGGCCCCTATAGCGGGCCCGCCTCATACTATGGCTACACCTTC
CDR3: CVTPGPYSGPASYYGYTF
J: TRBJ1-2
V: TRBV7-5
size: NA
D: NA